A selection of T cell receptor beta chains follows, all from one sample in a study of blood T cell repertoires in COVID-19. Libraries were prepared by immunoSEQ multiplex PCR; TCRdb keeps only in-frame clonotypes and omits some of them. This table has a few hundred thousand clones, around 87% appearing once. The sequenced sample consisted of PBMCs or T cells enriched from blood (not recorded which). These TCRs come from a woman aged 50 to 60 who had recovered from COVID-19. CDR3s include the opening cysteine and the closing phenylalanine or tryptophan. The D gene is left open where the match is weak. The size entry is marked missing in some rows and otherwise reads once, few, many or a size class.

j_call clone_size v_call d_call cdr3_nt cdr3_aa
TRBJ1-5 . TRBV10-3 . TGTGCCATCAGTGAGCCCTCCTCGGGGCAGGGGAATCAGCCCCAGCATTTT CAISEPSSGQGNQPQHF
TRBJ1-1 . TRBV6-5 . TGTGCCAGCAGGACAGGACTGAACACTGAAGCTTTCTTT CASRTGLNTEAFF
TRBJ2-2 . TRBV7-2 . TGTGCCAGCAGCTTAATAACTACCCACACCGGGGAGCTGTTTTTT CASSLITTHTGELFF
TRBJ2-1 . TRBV5-1 TRBD1 TGCGCCAGCAGCTGGACAGGAAACAACAATGAGCAGTTCTTC CASSWTGNNNEQFF
TRBJ2-1 . TRBV5-8 TRBD2 TGTGCCAGCAGGACTAGCGGGTTTCCCTACAATGAGCAGTTCTTC CASRTSGFPYNEQFF
TRBJ2-7 . TRBV4-3 . TGCGCCAGCAGCCAAGAATTGGCCTCCTACGAGCAGTACTTC CASSQELASYEQYF
TRBJ1-2 . TRBV6-5 TRBD1 TGTGCCAGCAGTTACGCGAGGACAGGATCTAACTATGGCTACACCTTC CASSYARTGSNYGYTF
TRBJ1-5 . TRBV29-1 . TGCAGCGTTTCAGGGCCTCAGCCCCAGCATTTT CSVSGPQPQHF
TRBJ2-1 . TRBV19 TRBD1 TGTGCCAGTAGTATGACCGGGACAGGGATATTTTCGATTGTCAATGAGCAGTTCTTC CASSMTGTGIFSIVNEQFF
TRBJ1-4 . TRBV7-2 TRBD1 TGTGCCAGCAGCTTGACAGGGCGCCCTAATGAAAAACTGTTTTTT CASSLTGRPNEKLFF
TRBJ1-2 few TRBV19 . TGTGCCAGTAGTCCCGGCGGGGACGACTATGGCTACACCTTC CASSPGGDDYGYTF
TRBJ2-3 . TRBV19 . TGTGCCAGTAGTAACAGGTTAGAGACAAGCGCAGATACGCAGTATTTT CASSNRLETSADTQYF
TRBJ1-2 . TRBV6-5 TRBD1 TGTGCCAGCAGAGTGGGACAGAACTATGGCTACACCTTC CASRVGQNYGYTF
TRBJ2-1 . TRBV27 . TGTGCCAGCAGGGGGGGACCTTACTTAAACAATGAGCAGTTCTTC CASRGGPYLNNEQFF
TRBJ1-2 . TRBV27 TRBD1 TGTGCCAGCAGTTTCAAGCCGGGACAGCTCTATGGCTACACCTTC CASSFKPGQLYGYTF
TRBJ1-3 . TRBV28 . TGTGCCAGCAGTTTACTCCCAGGGACTGCGTCTGGAAACACCATATATTTT CASSLLPGTASGNTIYF
TRBJ1-2 . TRBV7-9 TRBD1 TGTGCCAGCACGCGTAACTGGGACAGGGCGGACTATGGCTACACCTTC CASTRNWDRADYGYTF
TRBJ1-4 . TRBV6-5 . TGTGCCAGCAGTTACGACATCGCAACTAATGAAAAACTGTTTTTT CASSYDIATNEKLFF
TRBJ1-4 . TRBV2 . TGTGCCAGTTCGATGGGCTCCTCAGAAAAACTGTTTTTT CASSMGSSEKLFF
TRBJ2-3 once TRBV7-9 . TGTGCCAGCGGATGGGAGGATCGGACGCAGTATTTT CASGWEDRTQYF
TRBJ2-5 . TRBV7-2 TRBD1 TGTGCCAGCAGCGGTAAGACAGGGCTCCAAGAGACCCAGTACTTC CASSGKTGLQETQYF
TRBJ2-2 once TRBV6-5 . TGTGCCAGCAGTCCCTCGAGAAACACCGGGGAGCTGTTTTTT CASSPSRNTGELFF
TRBJ1-3 . TRBV9 . TGTGCCAGCAGCGTAGAGGGACACCGGGACTCTGGAAACACCATATATTTT CASSVEGHRDSGNTIYF
TRBJ1-1 . TRBV28 TRBD1 TGTGCCAGCAGTTTCCCACAGGGGGCGCAAACTGAAGCTTTCTTT CASSFPQGAQTEAFF
TRBJ1-2 . TRBV29-1 TRBD1 TGCAGTTTGGGACAGGACTATGGCTACACCTTC CSLGQDYGYTF
TRBJ2-5 once TRBV28 TRBD2 TGTGCCAGCAGCCCAACGGGGGGACCTTCCGAGACCCAGTACTTC CASSPTGGPSETQYF
TRBJ1-4 . TRBV12-2 . TGTGCACAGGGGGCTGAAAAACTGTTTTTT CAQGAEKLFF